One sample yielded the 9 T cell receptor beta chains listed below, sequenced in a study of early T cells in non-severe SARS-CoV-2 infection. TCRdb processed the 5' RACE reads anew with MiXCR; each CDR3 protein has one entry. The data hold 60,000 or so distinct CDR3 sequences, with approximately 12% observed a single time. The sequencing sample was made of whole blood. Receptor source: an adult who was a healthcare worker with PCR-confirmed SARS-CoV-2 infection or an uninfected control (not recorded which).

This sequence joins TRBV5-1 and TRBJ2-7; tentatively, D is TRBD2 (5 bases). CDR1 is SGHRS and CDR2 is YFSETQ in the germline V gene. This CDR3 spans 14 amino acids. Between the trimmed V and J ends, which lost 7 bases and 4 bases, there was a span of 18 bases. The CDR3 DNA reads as TGCGCCAGCCGTTTGGGTGGAGGTGCGTACGAGCAGTACTTC. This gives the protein CASRLGGGAYEQYF.

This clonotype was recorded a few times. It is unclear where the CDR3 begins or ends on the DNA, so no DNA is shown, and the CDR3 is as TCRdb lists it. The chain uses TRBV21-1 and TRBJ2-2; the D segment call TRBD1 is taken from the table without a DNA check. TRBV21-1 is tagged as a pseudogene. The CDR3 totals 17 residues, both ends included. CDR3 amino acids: CASSRRRDRLGPGSCFF.

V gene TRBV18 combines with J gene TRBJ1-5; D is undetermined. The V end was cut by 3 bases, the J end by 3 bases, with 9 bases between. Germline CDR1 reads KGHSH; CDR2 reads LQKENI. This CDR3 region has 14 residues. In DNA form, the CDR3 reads TGTGCCAGCTCACCCGAAACTTCCAATCAGCCCCAGCATTTT. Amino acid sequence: CASSPETSNQPQHF.

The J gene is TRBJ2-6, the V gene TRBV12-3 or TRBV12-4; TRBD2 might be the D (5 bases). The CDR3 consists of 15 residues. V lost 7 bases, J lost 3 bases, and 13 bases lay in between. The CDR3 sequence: CASTYTSNGANVLTF. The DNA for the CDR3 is TGTGCCAGCACATATACTAGTAATGGGGCCAACGTCCTGACTTTC.

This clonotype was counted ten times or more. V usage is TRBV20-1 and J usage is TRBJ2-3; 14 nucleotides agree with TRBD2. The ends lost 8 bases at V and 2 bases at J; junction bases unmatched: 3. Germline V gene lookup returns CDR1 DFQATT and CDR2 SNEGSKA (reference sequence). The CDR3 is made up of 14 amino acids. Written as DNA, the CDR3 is TGCAGTTTGGGACTAGCGGGGGTCACAGATACGCAGTATTTT. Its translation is CSLGLAGVTDTQYF.

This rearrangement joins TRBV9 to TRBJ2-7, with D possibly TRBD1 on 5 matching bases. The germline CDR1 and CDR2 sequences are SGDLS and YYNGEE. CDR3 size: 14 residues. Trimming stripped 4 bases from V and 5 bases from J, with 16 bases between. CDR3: CASSPRQPKDEQYF. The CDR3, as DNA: TGTGCCAGCAGCCCTCGACAGCCAAAGGACGAGCAGTACTTC. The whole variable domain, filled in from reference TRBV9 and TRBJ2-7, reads DSGVTQTPKHLITATGQRVTLRCSPRSGDLSVYWYQQSLDQGLQFLIQYYNGEERAKGNILERFSAQQFPDLHSELNLSSLELGDSALYFCASSPRQPKDEQYFGPGTRLTVT.

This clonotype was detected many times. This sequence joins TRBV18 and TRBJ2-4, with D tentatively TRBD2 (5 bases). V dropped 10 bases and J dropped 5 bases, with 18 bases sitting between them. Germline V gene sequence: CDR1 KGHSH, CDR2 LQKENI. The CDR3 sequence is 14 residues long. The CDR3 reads CATTEGMSQNIQYF. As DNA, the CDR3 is TGTGCCACCACTGAGGGAATGAGTCAAAACATTCAGTACTTC.

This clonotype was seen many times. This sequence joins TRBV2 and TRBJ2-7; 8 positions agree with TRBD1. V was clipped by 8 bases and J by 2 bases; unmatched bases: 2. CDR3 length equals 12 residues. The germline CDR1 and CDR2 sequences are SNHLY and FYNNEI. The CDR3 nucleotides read TGTGCCAGCGGGGGACAGGCCTACGAGCAGTACTTC. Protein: CASGGQAYEQYF.

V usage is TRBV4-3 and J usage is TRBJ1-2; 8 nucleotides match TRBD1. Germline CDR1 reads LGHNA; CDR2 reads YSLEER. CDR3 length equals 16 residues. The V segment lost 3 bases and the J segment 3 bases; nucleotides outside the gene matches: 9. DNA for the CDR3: TGCGCCAGCAGCCAGATCGGACAGGGCTTATACTATGGCTACACCTTC. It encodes CASSQIGQGLYYGYTF.